The clone carrying this T cell receptor beta chain appeared once. The data are from a study of blood T cell repertoires in COVID-19. For the study at large: COVID-19 samples, acute and convalescent, were from the United States, Italy and Spain. The analysed material was cDNA or gDNA that came from T cells, B-cell-depleted T cells, or PBMCs.

The germline gives CDR1 SGDLS, CDR2 YYNGEE. The CDR3 is made up of 15 amino acids. Trimming shortened V by 2 bases and J by 2 bases, and 13 bases separated the two germline ends. Sequenced by immunoSEQ multiplex PCR; TCRdb stores in-frame clones only, minus some. The table records 160,000 or so clones, roughly 90% of them present only once. What was sequenced was PBMCs or T cells enriched from blood (not recorded which). The receptor was derived from a human donor with acute COVID-19. The donor label of this sample is uncertain. The chain carries TRBV9 and TRBJ1-1, with a possible D match to TRBD1 (6 bases). The CDR3 sequence is CASSVFSGDNTEAFF. The CDR3 DNA reads as TGTGCCAGCAGCGTTTTTTCAGGGGACAACACTGAAGCTTTCTTT.